This T cell receptor (beta chain) derives from a study of cytomegalovirus exposure and HLA in healthy donors. Study-wide results and caveats: Presence/absence analyses assumed roughly uniform sequencing depth across donors. Analysis performed later found approximately 17,000 TCR beta sequences associated with HLA alleles at 0.05 false discovery rate. Reported performance of the classifier showed diagnosis of cytomegalovirus status with high specificity and sensitivity.

Primers: 60 Vbeta forward and 13 Jbeta reverse. The data were produced by immunoSEQ multiplex PCR, yet TCRdb's version contains in-frame clones alone and is incomplete. This repertoire shows under 200,000 clones, around 75% found once; its top ten account for about 1.7%. Note on this clone: The antigen remains undetermined.

This CDR3 spans 15 amino acids. V gave up 5 bases and J gave up 3 bases, with 13 bases separating them. Germline values: CDR1 SGHVS, CDR2 FQNEAQ. This receptor was obtained from a woman in her thirties in good health and CMV-seronegative. The sequenced sample consisted of PBMCs. The chain combines TRBV7-8 with TRBJ1-4; D not certain. CDR3 in amino acids: CASSPSERANEKLFF. CDR3 bases: TGTGCCAGCAGCCCGTCGGAGCGTGCTAATGAAAAACTGTTTTTT.